One and the same sample provided the 32 T cell receptor beta chains below, sequenced in a study of blood T cell repertoires in COVID-19. Data came from immunoSEQ multiplex PCR; TCRdb stores just in-frame clones and leaves some out. The sample has 250,000 to 300,000 clones; 75% to 90% are singletons. Sequences were obtained from peripheral blood. All receptors derive from a woman between 50 and 59 years old with COVID-19, enrolled during active disease.

The chain recombines TRBV19 with TRBJ2-3, with TRBD2 identical over 10 bases. Unmatched junction bases numbered 12, after V lost 5 bases and J lost 1 base. Germline loops: CDR1 LNHDA, CDR2 SQIVND (reference sequence). The CDR3 covers 18 residues. CDR3 nucleotides: TGTGCCAGTAGTGCTTTTATTCCAAGCGGGAGGGGCACAGATACGCAGTATTTT. This encodes CASSAFIPSGRGTDTQYF.

The chain combines TRBV24-1 with TRBJ2-5; 13 bases align to TRBD2. J gave up 1 base and V 5 bases, and 3 bases lay outside the gene matches. The CDR3 sequence is 16 residues long. CDR1 is KGHDR and CDR2 is SFDVKD in the germline V gene. CDR3 loop: CATSGGTSGTQETQYF. In nucleotides, the CDR3 is TGTGCCACCAGTGGGGGGACTAGCGGGACCCAAGAGACCCAGTACTTC.

As DNA, the CDR3 is TGTGCCAGCAGCGGACAGGGAAACACCATATATTTT. Residues: CASSGQGNTIYF. The rearrangement joins TRBV2 to TRBJ1-3, with a weak D call TRBD1 (6 bases). The CDR3 extends over 12 amino acids. Per germline, CDR1 SNHLY and CDR2 FYNNEI. Trimming took 6 bases from V and 4 from J, leaving 7 bases between them.

V and J are TRBV7-9 and TRBJ1-5; D is unclear. Trimming pared 1 base from V and 9 bases from J, leaving 7 bases between. Germline CDR1 is SEHNR and CDR2 is FQNEAQ (reference sequence). This CDR3 comprises 12 residues. The CDR3 here is CASSLGNGPQHF. CDR3 DNA: TGTGCCAGCAGCTTAGGAAACGGGCCCCAGCATTTT.

The rearrangement joins TRBV10-2 to TRBJ1-1; the D gene is possibly TRBD1 (5 bases). Germline V lookup: CDR1 WSHSY, CDR2 SAAADI. The CDR3 length is 13 residues. Trimming left V 10 bases short and J 0 bases short, with 12 bases between. The CDR3 spells CATKTVMNTEAFF. The CDR3 coding sequence is TGCGCCACAAAGACAGTCATGAACACTGAAGCTTTCTTT.

This clone was recorded once. This rearrangement joins TRBV10-1 to TRBJ2-5; D is perhaps TRBD2 (5 bases). The germline V and J ends were trimmed by 2 bases and 1 base, with 11 bases remaining between them. The germline V gene has CDR1 WNHNN and CDR2 SYGVQD (reference sequence). CDR3 size: 15 residues. The CDR3: CASSEGSGSQETQYF. CDR3 DNA: TGCGCCAGCAGTGAGGGGAGTGGCTCCCAAGAGACCCAGTACTTC.

V gene TRBV18 combines with J gene TRBJ2-3; 7 bases map to TRBD2. Germline trimming cut 0 bases from V and 4 bases from J; bases unmatched to any gene: 7. This CDR3 is 16 amino acids long. Germline-derived CDR1 and CDR2 are KGHSH and LQKENI. CDR3 sequence: CASSPPLATTPDTQYF. The CDR3 DNA reads as TGTGCCAGCTCACCACCACTAGCGACGACACCAGATACGCAGTATTTT.

V usage is TRBV2 and J usage is TRBJ2-2, with TRBD2 matching 7 bases. With 6 bases clipped from V and 0 bases from J, the junction kept 7 bases outside the gene matches. This CDR3 spans 16 amino acids. The V gene's germline CDR1 is SNHLY and CDR2 FYNNEI. CDR3 protein: CASRAGLLANTGELFF. The CDR3 coding sequence is TGTGCCAGCAGAGCGGGACTGCTTGCGAACACCGGGGAGCTGTTTTTT.

This sequence joins TRBV6-5 and TRBJ2-5; D gene uncertain. Per germline, CDR1 MNHEY and CDR2 SVGAGI. CDR3 size: 13 residues. V gave up 2 bases and J gave up 1 base, with 5 bases separating them. CDR3 sequence reads: CASSYQFQETQYF. The CDR3 region has the DNA TGTGCCAGCAGTTACCAGTTCCAAGAGACCCAGTACTTC.

The chain recombines TRBV3-1 (or the pseudogene TRBV3-2) with TRBJ2-4, with D tentatively TRBD1 (5 bases). CDR1 is LGHDT, CDR2 YNNKEL, per germline (reference sequence). The CDR3 extends over 18 amino acids. With 4 bases removed from V and 0 bases from J, the gap between germline ends came to 19 bases. Here the CDR3 reads CASSPRTTSTGAKNIQYF. Written as DNA, the CDR3 is TGTGCCAGCAGCCCCCGCACAACGTCTACAGGAGCCAAAAACATTCAGTACTTC.

A single count supports this clone. J is TRBJ2-1 and V is TRBV15; a possible D gene is TRBD2 (6 bases). The germline V and J ends were trimmed by 0 bases and 9 bases, with 15 bases remaining between them. The V gene's germline CDR1 is LNHNV and CDR2 YYDKDF (reference sequence). This CDR3 comprises 15 residues. The DNA of the CDR3 is TGTGCCACCAGCAGAGATCTCGCGACTAGTCTTGAGCAGTTCTTC. It specifies CATSRDLATSLEQFF.

The V gene is TRBV27, the J gene TRBJ1-1; D ambiguous. Looked up from germline, CDR1 is MNHEY and CDR2 is SMNVEV (reference sequence). The V gene lost 8 bases and the J gene lost 5 bases, with 15 bases spanning the gap. The CDR3 is 13 amino acids. The CDR3: CASGVGEGTEAFF. For the CDR3, the DNA is TGTGCCAGCGGTGTCGGGGAAGGGACTGAAGCTTTCTTT.

The gene calls are TRBV11-3 and TRBJ1-1; D unclear. Trimming stripped 5 bases from V and 0 bases from J, with 10 bases between. Germline-derived CDR1 and CDR2 are SGHNT and YENEEA. The CDR3 has 14 amino acids. CDR3 region: CASSLRLMNTEAFF. The CDR3, as DNA: TGTGCCAGCAGCCTTAGACTGATGAACACTGAAGCTTTCTTT.

The genes are TRBV7-9 and TRBJ2-3; D might be TRBD2 (6 bases). CDR1 is SEHNR, CDR2 FQNEAQ, per germline (reference sequence). V lost 5 bases and J 1 base, leaving 22 bases between the germline ends. There are 18 residues in the CDR3. CDR3 coding DNA: TGTGCCAGCAGCCCGGGGGTAGCGGCAACCCCTCGCACAGATACGCAGTATTTT. Amino acid sequence: CASSPGVAATPRTDTQYF.

This chain links TRBV9 with TRBJ2-7, with D possibly matching TRBD2 (5 bases). The germline V gene encodes CDR1 SGDLS and CDR2 YYNGEE. This CDR3 contains 15 residues. Trimming took off 4 bases at V and 0 bases at J, with 14 bases between the two ends. The CDR3 region has the DNA TGTGCCAGCAGCCCCCGGACTTCGGGCTCCTACGAGCAGTACTTC. This encodes CASSPRTSGSYEQYF.

The CDR3 sequence: CASSVRTGGRSEQFF. The CDR3 DNA sequence: TGTGCCAGCAGCGTGAGAACGGGAGGAAGGAGTGAGCAGTTCTTC. The chain couples TRBV9 to TRBJ2-1, with 7 bases aligning to TRBD2. CDR3 length: 15 residues. Germline CDR1 and CDR2: SGDLS and YYNGEE. V gave up 2 bases and J gave up 9 bases; unmatched junction bases: 11.

V is TRBV6-2 or TRBV6-3 and J is TRBJ2-7; TRBD1 aligns across 7 bases. The germline gives CDR1 MNHEY, CDR2 SVGEGT. The length of the CDR3 is 15 residues. The V gene end was trimmed by 4 bases and the J gene end by 4 bases; junction bases not matched to a gene: 10. CDR3 sequence: CASSSRDRGTYEQYF. DNA of the CDR3: TGTGCCAGCAGTTCCCGGGACAGAGGTACTTACGAGCAGTACTTC.

V usage is TRBV27 and J usage is TRBJ2-7; 7 bases are shared with TRBD1. V was pared by 1 base and J by 0 bases, with 15 bases of the junction left unmatched. From germline, CDR1 is MNHEY and CDR2 SMNVEV (reference sequence). This CDR3 spans 19 amino acids. The CDR3 nucleotides are TGTGCCAGCAGTTTATGGCCACCGGGACAGCCAGGCAGCTCCTACGAGCAGTACTTC. This translates into CASSLWPPGQPGSSYEQYF.

V is TRBV2 and J is TRBJ2-2; a possible D gene is TRBD1 (6 bases). Trimming removed 8 bases at V and 5 bases at J, with 9 bases between. Germline lookup yields CDR1 SNHLY and CDR2 FYNNEI. The CDR3 has 12 residues. The CDR3 here is CASFRGTGELFF. As DNA, the CDR3 is TGTGCCAGCTTCAGGGGAACCGGGGAGCTGTTTTTT.

This sequence joins TRBV7-2 and TRBJ2-2; 7 bases align to TRBD1. Germline V gene data show CDR1 as SGHTA and CDR2 as FQGNSA. The J segment lost 4 bases and the V segment lost 6 bases, leaving 11 bases of the junction unmatched. The CDR3 has 16 amino acids. CDR3 loop: CASREKGGAGTGELFF. CDR3 coding DNA: TGTGCCAGCAGAGAAAAAGGGGGCGCGGGCACCGGGGAGCTGTTTTTT.

This rearrangement joins TRBV4-2 to TRBJ2-2; TRBD1 matches at 8 bases. V dropped 1 base and J dropped 1; count of bases not matched to a gene: 5. The CDR3 runs to 17 residues. Germline V CDR1 and CDR2: LGHNA, YNFKEQ. The CDR3: CASSQGFGQGNTGELFF. As DNA, the CDR3 is TGTGCCAGCAGCCAAGGTTTCGGACAGGGGAACACCGGGGAGCTGTTTTTT.

CDR3 DNA sequence: TGTGCCAGCAGCTTACCAATCGGGACTTCCCTTTCCTACGAGCAGTACTTC. It encodes CASSLPIGTSLSYEQYF. V is TRBV13 and J is TRBJ2-7; a possible D gene is TRBD2 (6 bases). The CDR3 has 17 residues. Trimming shortened V by 2 bases and J by 1 base, and 18 bases separated the two germline ends. Germline loops: CDR1 PRHDT, CDR2 FYEKMQ (reference sequence).

V gene TRBV3-1 (or the pseudogene TRBV3-2) combines with J gene TRBJ1-3, with a weak D call TRBD1 (5 bases). V lost 1 base, J lost 3 bases, and 7 bases lay in between. The CDR3 spans 14 residues. Germline values: CDR1 LGHDT, CDR2 YNNKEL (reference sequence). CDR3 amino acids: CASSQGRVGNTIYF. The CDR3 DNA follows: TGTGCCAGCAGCCAAGGCAGGGTTGGAAACACCATATATTTT.

The chain uses TRBV19 and TRBJ2-5, with D possibly TRBD1 on 6 matching bases. The germline gives CDR1 LNHDA, CDR2 SQIVND (reference sequence). There are 16 residues in the CDR3. Trimming pared 1 base from V and 0 bases from J, leaving 12 bases between. The DNA of the CDR3 is TGTGCCAGTAGTATAGGAGGACAGATATACCAAGAGACCCAGTACTTC. It specifies CASSIGGQIYQETQYF.

The V and J genes are TRBV5-1 and TRBJ2-3; 9 nucleotides line up with TRBD1. CDR1 and CDR2 from the germline V gene are SGHRS and YFSETQ. The CDR3 spans 15 residues. The junction had 7 bases not matched to a gene; V was cut back by 4 bases and J by 4 bases. The DNA for the CDR3 is TGCGCCAGCAGCCTAAACAGGGGGCCCGCAGATACGCAGTATTTT. Its protein is CASSLNRGPADTQYF.

This clone was counted a few times. J is TRBJ2-1 and V is TRBV7-8; D gene uncertain. Germline loops: CDR1 SGHVS, CDR2 FQNEAQ. V was clipped by 1 base and J by 8 bases, with 15 bases between them. This CDR3 has 15 amino acids. The CDR3 nucleotides are TGTGCCAGCAGCTTAGTCTCGATATTCCGGGATGAGCAGTTCTTC. Protein sequence: CASSLVSIFRDEQFF.

This clone was observed a handful of times. At the DNA level, this CDR3 is encoded by other sequences in the same sample as well. V and J are TRBV5-1 and TRBJ2-5; TRBD1 agrees at 7 bases. Germline trimming cut 0 bases from V and 5 bases from J; bases unmatched to any gene: 1. Germline-derived CDR1 and CDR2 are SGHRS and YFSETQ. The CDR3 has 13 amino acids. The CDR3 nucleotides are TGCGCCAGCAGCTTGGGAGGGGGCGAGACCCAGTACTTC. Translation: CASSLGGGETQYF.

In nucleotides, the CDR3 is TGTGCCAGTGGGGTTAGCGGGAGTGCCGGGGAGCTGTTTTTT. As protein: CASGVSGSAGELFF. The chain carries TRBV19 and TRBJ2-2, with 9 bases matching TRBD2. CDR1 and CDR2 from the germline V gene are LNHDA and SQIVND (reference sequence). The CDR3 covers 14 residues. Trimming at V came to 8 bases and at J to 6 bases, leaving 7 bases not matched to a gene.

This chain links TRBV27 with TRBJ2-7; D possibly corresponds to TRBD1 (8 bases). Germline CDR1 is MNHEY and CDR2 is SMNVEV (reference sequence). V was pared by 3 bases and J by 4 bases, with 28 bases between. The CDR3 consists of 19 residues. The CDR3 loop is CASSFRTGSVRLASYEQYF. CDR3 DNA: TGTGCCAGCAGTTTCAGGACAGGGTCAGTAAGACTAGCAAGTTACGAGCAGTACTTC.

The chain links TRBV13 to TRBJ2-1; no reliable D call. CDR3 size: 12 residues. Germline lookup yields CDR1 PRHDT and CDR2 FYEKMQ (reference sequence). The V gene lost 5 bases and the J gene lost 16 bases, with 18 bases spanning the gap. CDR3 sequence reads: CASSPRNHRLFF. In DNA, the CDR3 is TGTGCCAGCAGCCCCAGGAATCACCGTCTTTTCTTC.

V and J are TRBV5-4 and TRBJ2-7; 7 bases are a match to TRBD2. The junction had 13 bases not matched to a gene; V was cut back by 7 bases and J by 3 bases. In germline, CDR1 is SGHNT, CDR2 YYREEE (reference sequence). The CDR3 consists of 15 residues. Here the CDR3 DNA reads TGTGCCAGCGCCCCCCGGGCTAGCGGTTACTACGAGCAGTACTTC. Translating gives CASAPRASGYYEQYF.

The chain employs TRBV19 and TRBJ2-3; 9 bases are a match to TRBD2. V was pared by 5 bases and J by 1 base, with 7 bases of the junction left unmatched. The CDR3 is 16 amino acids. Germline V gene lookup returns CDR1 LNHDA and CDR2 SQIVND (reference sequence). The DNA for the CDR3 is TGTGCCAGTAGTGTGGAAAGCGGGAGGCGCACAGATACGCAGTATTTT. This translates into CASSVESGRRTDTQYF.